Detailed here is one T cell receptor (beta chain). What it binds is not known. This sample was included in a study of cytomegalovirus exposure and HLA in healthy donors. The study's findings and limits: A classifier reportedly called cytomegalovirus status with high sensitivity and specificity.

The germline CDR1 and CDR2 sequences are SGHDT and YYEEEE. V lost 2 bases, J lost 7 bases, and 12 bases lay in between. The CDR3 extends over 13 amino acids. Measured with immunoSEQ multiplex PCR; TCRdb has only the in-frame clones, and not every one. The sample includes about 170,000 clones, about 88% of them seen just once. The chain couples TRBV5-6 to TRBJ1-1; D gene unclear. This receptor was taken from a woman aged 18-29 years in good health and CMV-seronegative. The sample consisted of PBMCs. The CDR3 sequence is CASSLTQSGEAFF. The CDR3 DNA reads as TGTGCCAGCAGCTTAACCCAGTCAGGTGAAGCTTTCTTT.